Below, 3 T cell receptor beta chains from the same sample are listed, as sequenced in a study of T cell responses to AZD1222 COVID-19 vaccine. Sequencing was performed with immunoSEQ multiplex PCR; in TCRdb, only in-frame clones are kept and a portion is missing. The data contain about 140,000 clones, 85% to 95% of them singletons. The sequenced sample was peripheral blood, obtained 28 days after the second AZD1222 dose. Receptors originate from an adult who received the AZD1222 COVID-19 vaccine.

The chain recombines TRBV4-1 with TRBJ2-1; 10 nucleotides align to TRBD2. Germline CDR1 MGHRA, CDR2 YSYEKL. The CDR3 has 16 residues. With V trimmed by 4 bases and J by 2 bases, 5 bases remained unmatched. CDR3 protein: CASSPDLAGAYNEQFF. DNA for the CDR3: TGCGCCAGCAGCCCTGACCTAGCGGGGGCCTACAATGAGCAGTTCTTC.

On this clone: In the same sample, other DNA sequences code for this CDR3. The genes are TRBV6-5 and TRBJ2-3; the D is unclear. Germline values: CDR1 MNHEY, CDR2 SVGAGI. This CDR3 contains 14 residues. V dropped 0 bases and J dropped 1 base, with 5 bases sitting between them. CDR3 DNA: TGTGCCAGCAGTTACTCGTCGGGCACAGATACGCAGTATTTT. Translating gives CASSYSSGTDTQYF.

The chain employs TRBV12-5 and TRBJ1-1; TRBD1 might be the D (6 bases). CDR3 length: 13 amino acids. The germline V gene encodes CDR1 LGHNT and CDR2 FRNRAP. V was clipped by 1 base and J by 6 bases, with 9 bases between them. The CDR3 region has the DNA TGTGCTAGTGGTTTGGACAGGGCCTCTGAAGCTTTCTTT. Translated: CASGLDRASEAFF. The complete variable domain, with remaining parts taken from reference TRBV12-5 and TRBJ1-1, reads DARVTQTPRHKVTEMGQEVTMRCQPILGHNTVFWYRQTMMQGLELLAYFRNRAPLDDSGMPKDRFSAEMPDATLATLKIQPSEPRDSAVYFCASGLDRASEAFFGQGTRLTVV.